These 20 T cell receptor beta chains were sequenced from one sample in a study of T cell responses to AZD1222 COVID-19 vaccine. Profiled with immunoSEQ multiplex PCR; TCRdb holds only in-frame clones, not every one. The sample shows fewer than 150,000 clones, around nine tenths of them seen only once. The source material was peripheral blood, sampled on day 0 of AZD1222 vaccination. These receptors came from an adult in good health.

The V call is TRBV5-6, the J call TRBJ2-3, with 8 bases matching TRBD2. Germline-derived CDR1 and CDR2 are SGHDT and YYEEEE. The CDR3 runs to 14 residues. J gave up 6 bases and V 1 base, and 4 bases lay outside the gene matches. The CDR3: CASSLSSGKDTQYF. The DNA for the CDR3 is TGTGCCAGCAGCTTGAGTAGCGGGAAGGATACGCAGTATTTT. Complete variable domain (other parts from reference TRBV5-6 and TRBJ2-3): DAGVTQSPTHLIKTRGQQVTLRCSPKSGHDTVSWYQQALGQGPQFIFQYYEEEERQRGNFPDRFSGHQFPNYSSELNVNALLLGDSALYLCASSLSSGKDTQYFGPGTRLTVL.

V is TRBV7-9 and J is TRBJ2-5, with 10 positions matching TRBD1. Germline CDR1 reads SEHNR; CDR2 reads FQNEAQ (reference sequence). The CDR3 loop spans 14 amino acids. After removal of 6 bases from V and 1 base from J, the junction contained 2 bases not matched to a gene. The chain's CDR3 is CASRGTGVQETQYF. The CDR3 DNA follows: TGTGCCAGCAGAGGGACAGGGGTCCAAGAGACCCAGTACTTC.

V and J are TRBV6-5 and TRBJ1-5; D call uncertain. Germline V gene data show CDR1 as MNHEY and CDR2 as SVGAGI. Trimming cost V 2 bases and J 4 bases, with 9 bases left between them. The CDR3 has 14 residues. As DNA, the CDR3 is TGTGCCAGCAGTTACAGGCAGGAAAATCAGCCCCAGCATTTT. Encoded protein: CASSYRQENQPQHF.

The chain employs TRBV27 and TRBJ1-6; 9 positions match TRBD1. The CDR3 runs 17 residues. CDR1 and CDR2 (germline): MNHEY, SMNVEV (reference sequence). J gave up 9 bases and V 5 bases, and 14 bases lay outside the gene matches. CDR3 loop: CASSPTTPGTGFSPLHF. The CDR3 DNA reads TGTGCCAGCAGTCCTACTACCCCCGGGACAGGGTTTTCACCCCTCCACTTT.

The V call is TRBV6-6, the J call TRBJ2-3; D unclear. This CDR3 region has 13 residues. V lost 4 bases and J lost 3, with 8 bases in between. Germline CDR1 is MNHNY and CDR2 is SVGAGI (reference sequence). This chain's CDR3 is CASSLGLTDTQYF. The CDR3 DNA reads TGTGCCAGCAGTTTGGGCTTAACAGATACGCAGTATTTT.

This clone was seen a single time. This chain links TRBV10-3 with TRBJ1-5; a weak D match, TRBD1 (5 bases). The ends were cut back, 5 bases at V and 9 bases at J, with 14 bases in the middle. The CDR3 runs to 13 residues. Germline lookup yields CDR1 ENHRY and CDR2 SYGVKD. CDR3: CAISRDALRPQHF. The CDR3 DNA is TGTGCCATCAGTAGGGACGCCTTGAGGCCCCAGCATTTT.

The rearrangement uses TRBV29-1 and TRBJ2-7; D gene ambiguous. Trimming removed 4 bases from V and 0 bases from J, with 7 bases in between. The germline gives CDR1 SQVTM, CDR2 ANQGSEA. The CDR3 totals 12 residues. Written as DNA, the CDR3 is TGCAGCGTTGCTCTGACCTCCTACGAGCAGTACTTC. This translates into CSVALTSYEQYF.

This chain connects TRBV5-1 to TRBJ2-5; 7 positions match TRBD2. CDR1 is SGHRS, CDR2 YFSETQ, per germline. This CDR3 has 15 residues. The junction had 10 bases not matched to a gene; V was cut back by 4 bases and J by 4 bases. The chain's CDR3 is CASSLTRIAGETQYF. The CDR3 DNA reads TGCGCCAGCAGCCTAACGAGGATAGCGGGAGAGACCCAGTACTTC.

The CDR3 DNA follows: TGTGCCACCAGTGATTTGCCCCCAGGGCCCATCCGTAAAAAACTGTTTTTT. Translated: CATSDLPPGPIRKKLFF. The V call is TRBV24-1, the J call TRBJ1-4; a possible D gene is TRBD1 (5 bases). In germline, CDR1 is KGHDR, CDR2 SFDVKD. Trimming stripped 0 bases from V and 9 bases from J, with 19 bases between. CDR3 length equals 17 residues.

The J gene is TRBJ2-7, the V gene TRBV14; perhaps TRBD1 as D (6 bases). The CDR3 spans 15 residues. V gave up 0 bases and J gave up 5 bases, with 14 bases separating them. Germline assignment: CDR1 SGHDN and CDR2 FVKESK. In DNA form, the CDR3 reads TGTGCCAGCAGCCAAGATACAGGGAGAAGCGACGAGCAGTACTTC. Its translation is CASSQDTGRSDEQYF.

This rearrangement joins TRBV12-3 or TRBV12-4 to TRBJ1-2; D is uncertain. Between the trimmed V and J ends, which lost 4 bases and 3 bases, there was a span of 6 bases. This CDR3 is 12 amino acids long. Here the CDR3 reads CASSSHDYGYTF. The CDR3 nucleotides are TGTGCCAGCAGTTCGCACGACTATGGCTACACCTTC.

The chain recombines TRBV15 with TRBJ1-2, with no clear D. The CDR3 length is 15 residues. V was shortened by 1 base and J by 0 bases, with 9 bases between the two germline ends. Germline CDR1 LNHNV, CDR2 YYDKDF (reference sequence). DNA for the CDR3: TGTGCCACCAGCAGAGCCCCGGGTTCTAACTATGGCTACACCTTC. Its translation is CATSRAPGSNYGYTF.

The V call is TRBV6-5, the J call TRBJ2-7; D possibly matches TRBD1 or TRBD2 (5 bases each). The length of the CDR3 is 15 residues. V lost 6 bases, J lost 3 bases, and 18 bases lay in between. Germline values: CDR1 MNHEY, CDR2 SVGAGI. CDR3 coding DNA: TGTGCCAGCAGCCCATTATCGAGGGGTAGCTACGAGCAGTACTTC. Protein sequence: CASSPLSRGSYEQYF.

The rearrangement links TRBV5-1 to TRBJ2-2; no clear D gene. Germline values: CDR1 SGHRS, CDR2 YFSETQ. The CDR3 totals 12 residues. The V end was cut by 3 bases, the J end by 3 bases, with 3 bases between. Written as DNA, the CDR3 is TGCGCCAGCAGCTGGGACACCGGGGAGCTGTTTTTT. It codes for CASSWDTGELFF.

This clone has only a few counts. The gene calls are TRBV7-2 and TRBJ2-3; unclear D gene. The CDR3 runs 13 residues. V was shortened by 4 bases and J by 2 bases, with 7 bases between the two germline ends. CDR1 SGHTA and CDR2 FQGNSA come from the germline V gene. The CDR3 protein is CASSSTLTDTQYF. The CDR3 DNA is TGTGCCAGCAGCTCAACTCTCACAGATACGCAGTATTTT. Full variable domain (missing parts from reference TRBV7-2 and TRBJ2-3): GAGVSQSPSNKVTEKGKDVELRCDPISGHTALYWYRQSLGQGLEFLIYFQGNSAPDKSGLPSDRFSAERTGGSVSTLTIQRTQQEDSAVYLCASSSTLTDTQYFGPGTRLTVL.

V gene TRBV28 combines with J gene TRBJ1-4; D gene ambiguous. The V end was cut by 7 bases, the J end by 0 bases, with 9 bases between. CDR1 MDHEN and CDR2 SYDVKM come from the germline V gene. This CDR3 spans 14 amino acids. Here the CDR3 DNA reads TGTGCCAGCACTGAAGGAACAACTAATGAAAAACTGTTTTTT. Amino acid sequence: CASTEGTTNEKLFF.

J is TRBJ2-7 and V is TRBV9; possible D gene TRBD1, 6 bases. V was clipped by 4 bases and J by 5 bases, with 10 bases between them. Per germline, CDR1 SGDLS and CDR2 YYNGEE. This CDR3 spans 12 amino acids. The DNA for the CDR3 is TGTGCCAGCAGCTCGCAGGGGAACGAGCAGTACTTC. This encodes CASSSQGNEQYF.

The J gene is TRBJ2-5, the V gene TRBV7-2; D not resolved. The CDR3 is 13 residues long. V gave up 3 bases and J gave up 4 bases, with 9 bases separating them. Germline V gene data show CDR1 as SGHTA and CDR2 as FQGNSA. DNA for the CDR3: TGTGCCAGCAGCTTGGTGGGTTCAGAGACCCAGTACTTC. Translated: CASSLVGSETQYF.

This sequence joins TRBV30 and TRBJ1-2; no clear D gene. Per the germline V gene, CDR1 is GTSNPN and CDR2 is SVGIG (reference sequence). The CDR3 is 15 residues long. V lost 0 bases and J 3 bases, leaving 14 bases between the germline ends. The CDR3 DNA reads TGTGCCTGGAGTGTATCGGCCAATCGCGACTATGGCTACACCTTC. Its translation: CAWSVSANRDYGYTF.

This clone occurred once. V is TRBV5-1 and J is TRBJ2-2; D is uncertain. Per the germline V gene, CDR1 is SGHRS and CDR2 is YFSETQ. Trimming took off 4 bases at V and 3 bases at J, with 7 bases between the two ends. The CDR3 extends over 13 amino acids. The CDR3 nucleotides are TGCGCCAGCAGCCCCTTGGACACCGGGGAGCTGTTTTTT. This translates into CASSPLDTGELFF.